The subject of this entry is one T cell receptor beta chain. Its antigen remains unidentified. This sample is part of a study of shared clonotypes between healthy human individuals. Study information: Per-donor plates numbered three CD4 naive, three CD4 memory, two CD8 naive and one CD8 memory. Study results and caveats: Clonotype sharing among donors was expected to depend on sequencing depth. Shared clonotypes across all four donors exceeded non-shared ones in generation probability.

This CDR3 is 14 amino acids long. V gave up 3 bases and J gave up 7 bases, with 16 bases separating them. Germline CDR1 is SGHRS and CDR2 is YFSETQ. Naive CD4+ cells were CD45RA-selected; the remaining cells were memory. TCRdb keeps only in-frame clones here, not all; method: immunoSEQ multiplex PCR. Of approximately 640,000 clones listed, about three quarters are singletons. The sample consisted of memory CD4+ T cells sorted from blood. Sample subset: CD45RA-negative fraction. V and J are TRBV5-1 and TRBJ1-2; D is uncertain. This sequence was found in a woman under 40 in good health. The CDR3 here is CASSSTLTVAGYTF. CDR3 sequence (DNA): TGCGCCAGCAGCTCAACCCTTACAGTGGCTGGCTACACCTTC.